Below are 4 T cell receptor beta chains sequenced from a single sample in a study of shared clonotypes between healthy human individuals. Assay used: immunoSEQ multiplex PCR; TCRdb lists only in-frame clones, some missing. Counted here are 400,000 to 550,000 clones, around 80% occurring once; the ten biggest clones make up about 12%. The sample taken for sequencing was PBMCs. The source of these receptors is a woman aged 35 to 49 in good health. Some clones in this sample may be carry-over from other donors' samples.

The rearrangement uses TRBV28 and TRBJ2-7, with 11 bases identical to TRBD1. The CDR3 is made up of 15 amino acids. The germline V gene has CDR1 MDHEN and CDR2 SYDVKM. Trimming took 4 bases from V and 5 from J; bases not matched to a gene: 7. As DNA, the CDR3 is TGTGCCAGCAGTTCTCCGGGACAGGGGGTACACGAGCAGTACTTC. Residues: CASSSPGQGVHEQYF. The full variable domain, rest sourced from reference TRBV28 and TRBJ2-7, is DVKVTQSSRYLVKRTGEKVFLECVQDMDHENMFWYRQDPGLGLRLIYFSYDVKMKEKGDIPEGYSVSREKKERFSLILESASTNQTSMYLCASSSPGQGVHEQYFGPGTRLTVT.

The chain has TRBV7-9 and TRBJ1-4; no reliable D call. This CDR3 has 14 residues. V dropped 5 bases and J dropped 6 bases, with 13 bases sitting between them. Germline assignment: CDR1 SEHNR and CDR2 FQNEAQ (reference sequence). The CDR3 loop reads CASSPIDLDEKLFF. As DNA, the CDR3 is TGTGCCAGCAGCCCAATTGACTTGGATGAAAAACTGTTTTTT.

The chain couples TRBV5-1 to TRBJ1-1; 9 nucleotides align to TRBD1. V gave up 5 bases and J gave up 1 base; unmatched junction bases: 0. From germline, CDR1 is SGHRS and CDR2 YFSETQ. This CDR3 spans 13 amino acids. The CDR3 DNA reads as TGCGCCAGCAGGGGACAGGGGAACACTGAAGCTTTCTTT. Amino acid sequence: CASRGQGNTEAFF.

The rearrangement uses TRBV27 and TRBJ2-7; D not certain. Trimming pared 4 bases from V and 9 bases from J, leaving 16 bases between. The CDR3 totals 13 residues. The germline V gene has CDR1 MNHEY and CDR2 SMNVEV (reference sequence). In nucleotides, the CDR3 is TGTGCCAGCAGTTCGACGGCCCTCTCAGGGCAGTACTTC. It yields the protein CASSSTALSGQYF.